The TCR beta chain described here comes from a study of T cells in localized non-small cell lung cancer. The data were produced by immunoSEQ multiplex PCR, yet TCRdb's version contains in-frame clones alone and is incomplete. The sample includes fewer than 35,000 clones, roughly nine tenths of them seen just once. With 3 bases removed from V and 0 bases from J, the gap between germline ends came to 12 bases. This CDR3 has 16 amino acids. The germline gives CDR1 MDHEN, CDR2 SYDVKM. The clonotype comes from a man aged 35 to 70 with stage II lung adenocarcinoma. Sequenced here: PBMCs, sampled before any cancer treatment. The chain is built from TRBV28 and TRBJ2-4; D is unresolved. The CDR3 sequence: CASSLYRTLAKNIQYF. The CDR3, as DNA: TGTGCCAGCAGTTTGTACAGAACCTTAGCCAAAAACATTCAGTACTTC.